The 3 T cell receptor beta chains given below trace back to one sample, sequenced in a study of neurological immune-mediated disorders. TCRdb re-derived calls from the 5' RACE reads in MiXCR, one entry per CDR3 protein. This table has 84,000 or so distinct CDR3 sequences, around 10% appearing once. The sample taken for sequencing was PBMCs. The receptors come from a man aged 35-49 years in good health.

This clonotype showed up many times. The chain couples TRBV7-2 to TRBJ1-6; TRBD1 might be the D (5 bases). Deletions cut 5 bases from V and 6 bases from J, with 14 bases between. The CDR3 has 15 amino acids. The germline V gene encodes CDR1 SGHTA and CDR2 FQGNSA. The CDR3 region is CASSRDSFANSPLHF. The DNA of the CDR3 is TGTGCCAGCAGCCGCGACAGCTTCGCTAATTCACCCCTCCACTTT.

Many counts were recorded for this clonotype. The rearrangement uses TRBV9 and TRBJ1-2; possible D gene TRBD1, 5 bases. Germline V gene sequence: CDR1 SGDLS, CDR2 YYNGEE. Trimming took off 0 bases at V and 11 bases at J, with 11 bases between the two ends. This CDR3 is 12 amino acids long. Written as DNA, the CDR3 is TGTGCCAGCAGCGTAGGGGGGACCCGGTACACCTTC. The encoded protein is CASSVGGTRYTF.

This clonotype was seen many times. J is TRBJ2-6 and V is TRBV4-2; weak D call: TRBD1 (5 bases). This CDR3 has 16 residues. Germline CDR1 LGHNA, CDR2 YNFKEQ. Trimming left V 0 bases short and J 2 bases short, with 8 bases between. The CDR3 here is CASSQDIGAGANVLTF. The CDR3 DNA reads as TGTGCCAGCAGCCAAGATATAGGGGCTGGGGCCAACGTCCTGACTTTC.